These T cell receptor beta chains were read from a single sample in a study of long-term antiretroviral therapy in people with HIV. Here immunoSEQ multiplex PCR was the method, and the copy in TCRdb shows in-frame clones only, minus some. The data contain around 7,900 clones, about 80% of them singletons. The sequenced sample was unsorted PBMCs, obtained 0.1 years after starting antiretroviral therapy. The receptors derive from a man aged 40-50 years with HIV. Each CDR3 is given with its conserved first and last residue. D genes are given only for firm matches. Clone sizes are given selectively: once, few, many, or a class where the clone is expanded.

V: TRBV4-3; size: NA; J: TRBJ2-7; D: TRBD2; CDR3: CASSPGLAHEQYF; DNA: TGCGCCAGCAGCCCCGGACTAGCTCACGAGCAGTACTTC
V: TRBV9; size: NA; J: TRBJ2-3; D: NA; CDR3: CASSVLTTDTQYF; DNA: TGTGCCAGCAGCGTCCTTACCACAGATACGCAGTATTTT
V: TRBV7-3; size: NA; J: TRBJ2-2; D: NA; CDR3: CASSQGTTGELFF; DNA: TGTGCCAGCAGCCAAGGGACCACCGGGGAGCTGTTTTTT
V: TRBV19; size: once; J: TRBJ2-3; D: NA; CDR3: CASSIVTADTQYF; DNA: TGTGCCAGTAGTATAGTAACAGCAGATACGCAGTATTTT
V: TRBV4-1; size: NA; J: TRBJ1-6; D: TRBD1; CDR3: CASSPMGQGNSPLHF; DNA: TGCGCCAGCAGCCCCATGGGACAGGGCAACTCACCCCTCCACTTT
V: TRBV7-7; size: NA; J: TRBJ1-2; D: NA; CDR3: CASSGASNYGYTF; DNA: TGTGCCAGCAGTGGAGCCAGTAACTATGGCTACACCTTC
V: TRBV4-1; size: once; J: TRBJ2-2; D: TRBD2; CDR3: CASSQDSSGGISGELFF; DNA: TGCGCCAGCAGCCAAGATAGCAGCGGGGGGATATCGGGGGAGCTGTTTTTT
V: TRBV2; size: NA; J: TRBJ2-7; D: NA; CDR3: CASSSGTFKIPHEQYF; DNA: TGTGCCAGCAGTTCCGGGACATTTAAGATCCCCCACGAGCAGTACTTC
V: TRBV6-6; size: NA; J: TRBJ1-2; D: NA; CDR3: CASSYSAEAGYTF; DNA: TGTGCCAGCAGTTACTCGGCGGAAGCTGGCTACACCTTC
V: TRBV5-6; size: medium-sized; J: TRBJ2-6; D: NA; CDR3: CASSFPSSVSGANVLTF; DNA: TGTGCCAGCAGCTTTCCATCCTCTGTCTCTGGGGCCAACGTCCTGACTTTC
V: TRBV7-6; size: NA; J: TRBJ1-2; D: NA; CDR3: CASSLVSNSNYGYTF; DNA: TGTGCCAGCAGCTTAGTCTCAAATTCTAACTATGGCTACACCTTC
V: TRBV7-3; size: NA; J: TRBJ2-7; D: NA; CDR3: CASGTVSYEQYF; DNA: TGTGCCAGCGGTACAGTTTCCTACGAGCAGTACTTC
V: TRBV5-8; size: NA; J: TRBJ1-2; D: NA; CDR3: CASSPLKTNRANYGYTF; DNA: TGTGCCAGCAGCCCACTGAAGACAAACCGAGCTAACTATGGCTACACCTTC
V: TRBV27; size: NA; J: TRBJ2-3; D: NA; CDR3: CASSLGRGDTQYF; DNA: TGTGCCAGCAGTTTAGGGCGCGGGGATACGCAGTATTTT
V: TRBV5-1; size: NA; J: TRBJ2-6; D: NA; CDR3: CASSLAGVGSGANVLTF; DNA: TGCGCCAGCAGCTTGGCGGGGGTTGGGTCTGGGGCCAACGTCCTGACTTTC
V: TRBV10-2; size: NA; J: TRBJ1-6; D: TRBD1; CDR3: CASRKQGRDNSPLHF; DNA: TGCGCCAGCAGGAAACAGGGGAGGGATAATTCACCCCTCCACTTT
V: TRBV7-2; size: NA; J: TRBJ1-2; D: TRBD1; CDR3: CASSSTTGGPLGYTF; DNA: TGTGCCAGCAGCTCCACTACAGGGGGCCCTCTTGGCTACACCTTC
V: TRBV4-3; size: NA; J: TRBJ1-1; D: TRBD1; CDR3: CASSYRGETEAFF; DNA: TGCGCCAGCAGCTACAGGGGAGAGACTGAAGCTTTCTTT
V: TRBV18; size: NA; J: TRBJ1-1; D: NA; CDR3: CASSPQGGTEAFF; DNA: TGTGCCAGCTCACCGCAGGGCGGTACTGAAGCTTTCTTT
V: TRBV5-4; size: few; J: TRBJ1-5; D: NA; CDR3: CASSLDLDRQPQHF; DNA: TGTGCCAGCAGCTTGGACCTCGATCGACAGCCCCAGCATTTT
V: TRBV11-2; size: NA; J: TRBJ1-1; D: TRBD1; CDR3: CASSLGTGKSSNTEAFF; DNA: TGTGCCAGCAGCCTAGGGACAGGGAAGAGCTCGAACACTGAAGCTTTCTTT
V: TRBV19; size: NA; J: TRBJ1-1; D: NA; CDR3: CATLYVGGTEAFF; DNA: TGTGCCACCCTCTACGTCGGGGGCACTGAAGCTTTCTTT
V: TRBV9; size: NA; J: TRBJ2-1; D: TRBD2; CDR3: CASSRASGVNEQFF; DNA: TGTGCCAGCAGCCGGGCTAGCGGGGTCAATGAGCAGTTCTTC
V: TRBV5-4; size: NA; J: TRBJ2-1; D: TRBD2; CDR3: CASSLSSGGYNEQFF; DNA: TGTGCCAGCAGCCTTAGTAGCGGGGGGTACAATGAGCAGTTCTTC
V: TRBV5-8; size: medium-sized; J: TRBJ1-5; D: NA; CDR3: CASSLRGTSNQPQHF; DNA: TGTGCCAGCAGCTTGAGGGGGACTAGCAATCAGCCCCAGCATTTT
V: TRBV15; size: NA; J: TRBJ2-1; D: NA; CDR3: CATSRVSSSYNEQFF; DNA: TGTGCCACCAGCAGAGTGAGTAGCTCCTACAATGAGCAGTTCTTC
V: TRBV7-6; size: NA; J: TRBJ2-7; D: NA; CDR3: CASSLASVGQGDDEQYF; DNA: TGTGCCAGCAGCTTAGCTTCGGTGGGTCAGGGCGATGACGAGCAGTACTTC
V: TRBV29-1; size: NA; J: TRBJ2-2; D: NA; CDR3: CSVEDLQGGLTGELFF; DNA: TGCAGCGTTGAAGATCTGCAGGGCGGGTTGACCGGGGAGCTGTTTTTT
V: TRBV27; size: NA; J: TRBJ2-2; D: NA; CDR3: CASSLLGGGRTGELFF; DNA: TGTGCCAGCAGTTTATTAGGGGGGGGCCGGACCGGGGAGCTGTTTTTT
V: TRBV18; size: NA; J: TRBJ2-1; D: TRBD1; CDR3: CASSRGTGVRMYNEQFF; DNA: TGTGCCAGCTCACGGGGGACAGGGGTTCGGATGTACAATGAGCAGTTCTTC
V: TRBV15; size: NA; J: TRBJ2-2; D: NA; CDR3: CATSRTPGLPLGTGELFF; DNA: TGTGCCACCAGCAGAACACCGGGACTCCCTTTGGGGACCGGGGAGCTGTTTTTT